Below, 2 T cell receptor beta chains from the same sample are listed, as sequenced in a study of shared clonotypes between healthy human individuals. The method was immunoSEQ multiplex PCR; TCRdb's version includes in-frame clones alone and lacks a portion of them. Found here are about 300,000 clones, roughly 70% of them singletons; the top ten hold 9% to 12%. Sequencing was carried out using memory CD4+ T cells sorted from blood. Subset indicated: CD45RA-negative fraction. These receptors were taken from a man aged 25 to 45 in good health.

The rearrangement uses TRBV19 and TRBJ2-5; no clear D gene. The V end lost 5 bases, the J end lost 0 bases, and 7 bases lay between the germline ends. CDR1 is LNHDA, CDR2 SQIVND, per germline (reference sequence). The CDR3 loop spans 13 amino acids. CDR3 DNA sequence: TGTGCCAGTAGTCTGACCTACCAAGAGACCCAGTACTTC. Translating gives CASSLTYQETQYF.

The J gene is TRBJ2-7, the V gene TRBV5-4; D remains unclear. Between the trimmed V and J ends, which lost 0 bases and 2 bases, there was a span of 6 bases. The CDR3 covers 13 residues. Germline-derived CDR1 and CDR2 are SGHNT and YYREEE (reference sequence). CDR3 protein: CASSLDSTYEQYF. CDR3 sequence (DNA): TGTGCCAGCAGCTTGGACAGTACCTACGAGCAGTACTTC. The variable domain in full, with the rest retrieved from reference TRBV5-4 and TRBJ2-7, is ETGVTQSPTHLIKTRGQQVTLRCSSQSGHNTVSWYQQALGQGPQFIFQYYREEENGRGNFPPRFSGLQFPNYSSELNVNALELDDSALYLCASSLDSTYEQYFGPGTRLTVT.